This T cell receptor (beta chain) comes out of a study of cytomegalovirus exposure and HLA in healthy donors. V dropped 3 bases and J dropped 10; count of bases not matched to a gene: 10. The CDR3 is made up of 15 amino acids. CDR1 and CDR2 from the germline V gene are LNHDA and SQIVND (reference sequence). 60 Vbeta and 13 Jbeta primers were used in PCR. The repertoire was sequenced with immunoSEQ multiplex PCR; TCRdb's copy has only in-frame clones and lacks some. This sample carries approximately 130,000 clones, around 84% of them seen once, and the ten largest clones take 2.7%. The receptor was isolated from a man aged 50-59 years in good health and CMV-seronegative. The chain carries TRBV19 and TRBJ2-1, with 9 bases matching TRBD2. The sample taken for sequencing was PBMCs. CDR3 residues: CASSMSGGPLSEQFF. The CDR3 coding sequence is TGTGCCAGTAGTATGAGCGGGGGGCCTCTCTCGGAGCAGTTCTTC.